This T cell receptor (beta chain) was sequenced for a study of cytomegalovirus exposure and HLA in healthy donors. With 60 Vbeta and 13 Jbeta primers, the PCR was carried out. Data came from immunoSEQ multiplex PCR; TCRdb stores just in-frame clones and leaves some out. This sample's clone table lists under 85,000 clones. The CDR3 is 14 amino acids. Trimming removed 2 bases from V and 6 bases from J, with 13 bases in between. The V gene's germline CDR1 is WNHNN and CDR2 SYGVQD (reference sequence). Turning to this clone: Its specificity is unknown.

Findings and caveats of the study: Immune exposure data for these donors was limited to CMV serostatus. A later analysis linked a missense variant in DCLRE1C to the trimming of TCR beta V and J genes.

The V gene is TRBV10-1, the J gene TRBJ1-1; D possibly corresponds to TRBD1 (6 bases). The specimen sequenced was PBMCs. This TCR was recovered from a boy younger than 18 in good health and CMV-seronegative. CDR3 residues: CASSERGGKAEAFF. The CDR3 DNA reads as TGCGCCAGCAGTGAGAGGGGGGGCAAGGCTGAAGCTTTCTTT.